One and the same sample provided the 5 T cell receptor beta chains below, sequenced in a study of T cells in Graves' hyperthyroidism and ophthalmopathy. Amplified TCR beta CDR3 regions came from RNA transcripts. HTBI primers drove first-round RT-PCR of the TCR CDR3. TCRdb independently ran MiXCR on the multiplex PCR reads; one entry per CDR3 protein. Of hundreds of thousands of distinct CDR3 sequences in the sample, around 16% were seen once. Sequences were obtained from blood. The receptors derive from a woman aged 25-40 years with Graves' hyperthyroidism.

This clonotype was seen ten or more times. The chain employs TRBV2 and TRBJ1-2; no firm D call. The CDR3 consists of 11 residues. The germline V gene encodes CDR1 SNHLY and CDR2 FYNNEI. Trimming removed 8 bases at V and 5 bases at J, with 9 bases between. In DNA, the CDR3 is TGTGCCAGCCGAGCATGGTATGGCTACACCTTC. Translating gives CASRAWYGYTF.

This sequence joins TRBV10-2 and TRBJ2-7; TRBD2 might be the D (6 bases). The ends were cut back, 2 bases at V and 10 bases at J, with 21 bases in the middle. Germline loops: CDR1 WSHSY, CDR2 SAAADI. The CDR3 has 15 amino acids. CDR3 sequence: CASSEPGGAAQEQYF. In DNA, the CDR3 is TGCGCCAGCAGTGAGCCGGGCGGGGCGGCGCAGGAACAGTACTTC.

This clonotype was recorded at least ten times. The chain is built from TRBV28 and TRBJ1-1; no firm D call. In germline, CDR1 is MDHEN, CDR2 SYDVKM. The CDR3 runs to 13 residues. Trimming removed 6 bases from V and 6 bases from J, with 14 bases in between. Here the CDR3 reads CASSYRGKAEAFF. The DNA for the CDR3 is TGTGCCAGCAGCTACCGAGGGAAAGCTGAAGCTTTCTTT. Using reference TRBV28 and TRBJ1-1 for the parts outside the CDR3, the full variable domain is DVKVTQSSRYLVKRTGEKVFLECVQDMDHENMFWYRQDPGLGLRLIYFSYDVKMKEKGDIPEGYSVSREKKERFSLILESASTNQTSMYLCASSYRGKAEAFFGQGTRLTVV.

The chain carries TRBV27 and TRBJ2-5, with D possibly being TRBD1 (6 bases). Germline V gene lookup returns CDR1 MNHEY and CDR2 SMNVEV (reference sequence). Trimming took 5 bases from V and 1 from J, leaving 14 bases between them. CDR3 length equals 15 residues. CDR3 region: CASSPGDTLQETQYF. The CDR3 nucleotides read TGTGCCAGCAGTCCAGGGGACACCCTCCAAGAGACCCAGTACTTC.

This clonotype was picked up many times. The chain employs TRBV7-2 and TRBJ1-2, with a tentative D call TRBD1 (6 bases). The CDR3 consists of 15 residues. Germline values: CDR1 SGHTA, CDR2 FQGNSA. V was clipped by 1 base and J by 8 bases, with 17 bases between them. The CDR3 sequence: CASSLETRGSRGYTF. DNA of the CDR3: TGTGCCAGCAGCTTAGAAACCAGGGGATCACGGGGCTACACCTTC.